The rows below give T cell receptor beta chains drawn from one sample of a study of early T cells in non-severe SARS-CoV-2 infection. Using its own MiXCR run on the 5' RACE reads, TCRdb lists one record per CDR3 protein. The repertoire consists of about 45,000 distinct CDR3 sequences, with around a tenth occurring once and the leading ten covering 21%. The material sequenced was whole blood. These receptors all stem from an adult who was a healthcare worker with PCR-confirmed SARS-CoV-2 infection or an uninfected control (not recorded which). Both conserved end residues are trimmed from each CDR3. The D gene is left open where the match is weak.

d_gene	v_gene	j_gene	CDR3aa
-	TRBV24-1	TRBJ2-5	ATSDFGETQY
-	TRBV28	TRBJ2-1	ASRPPGEYNEQF
-	TRBV6-2/TRBV6-3	TRBJ2-7	AGQRASSYEQY
-	TRBV11-2	TRBJ1-4	ASRTGLPREKLF
-	TRBV12-3/TRBV12-4	TRBJ2-1	ASSFGGTVSPF
-	TRBV2	TRBJ2-1	ASSEALRTVSEQF
TRBD1	TRBV29-1	TRBJ2-1	SVEGSDRGGNEQF
-	TRBV29-1	TRBJ2-6	SAGPSHSGANVLT
TRBD2	TRBV6-6	TRBJ2-3	ASGTGLVPDTQY
-	TRBV7-2	TRBJ2-7	ASSQMKSSSYEQY
TRBD1	TRBV2	TRBJ2-2	ASSGGTGGTGELF
-	TRBV2	TRBJ1-2	ASSVQSNYGYT
-	TRBV21-1	TRBJ2-5	ASSQAPPEETQY
-	TRBV29-1	TRBJ2-5	SVVPQLDSQETQY
TRBD1	TRBV28	TRBJ1-4	ASSSTGGSNEKLF
-	TRBV2	TRBJ1-5	ASSETNQPQH
-	TRBV11-1	TRBJ1-1	ASSSGPNTEAF
-	TRBV29-1	TRBJ2-1	SGQVGEQF
-	TRBV5-6	TRBJ1-4	ASSPWSLGISDEKLF
TRBD1	TRBV7-8	TRBJ2-1	ASSLQGGIGNEQF
TRBD2	TRBV2	TRBJ2-1	ASSDSPGGRNEQF
TRBD1	TRBV12-3/TRBV12-4	TRBJ1-1	ASSLQQGDTEAF
TRBD2	TRBV19	TRBJ2-2	ASRLAGGITGELF
-	TRBV28	TRBJ1-3	ASRSSGNTIY
TRBD2	TRBV11-2	TRBJ2-7	ASSRVGGSSYEQY
-	TRBV4-1	TRBJ1-4	ASSQGAREKLF
TRBD2	TRBV28	TRBJ2-7	ASSFSLRLAPLDYEQY
-	TRBV6-2/TRBV6-3	TRBJ1-1	ASMGTPPGNTEAF
-	TRBV7-3	TRBJ2-1	ASSLNPTTEQF
TRBD1	TRBV29-1	TRBJ1-1	SAGLIGRGRNTEAF
TRBD1	TRBV28	TRBJ2-7	ASSLTGPLYEQY
-	TRBV7-2	TRBJ1-1	ASSLNTVNTEAF
TRBD2	TRBV7-2	TRBJ2-7	ASSWTSLSYEQY
TRBD2	TRBV11-2	TRBJ2-1	ASSLTGGPYNEQF
TRBD2	TRBV7-3	TRBJ2-1	ASSSSGTSLF
TRBD1	TRBV7-9	TRBJ1-1	ASSPGEGASTEAF
TRBD2	TRBV7-9	TRBJ2-1	ASSFTTGLAGYEQF
-	TRBV12-3/TRBV12-4	TRBJ2-7	ASSPDSQDEQY
-	TRBV11-1	TRBJ1-2	ASSQAGDGYT
-	TRBV7-2	TRBJ1-2	ASSLGGHYGYT
-	TRBV5-6	TRBJ2-3	ASTKGSRSGTQY